The following is a TCR beta chain sequence with its context. This clone's antigen is unknown. No much larger clone is present one base from it, and per-base qualities are unavailable. The germline V and J ends show losses of 0 bases and 5 bases respectively, and no gene match explains 3 bases of the junction. The CDR1 and CDR2 encoded by the germline V gene (reference sequence) are PRHDT and FYEKMQ. From cysteine to phenylalanine, the CDR3 is 15 amino acids long. Kept here is only the CDR3 DNA, which spans 45 bases and is read in frame from base 1. The immunoSEQ assay was used to amplify and sequence the TCR beta locus, producing bulk TCR Vbeta CDR3 data. Turning to the authors' computational methods: CDR3s were excluded if they were non-productive, were shorter than 7 amino acids, or did not start with C or end with F/W. Analysis was restricted to specimens with at least 1000 reads, and clonotypes were defined at the amino acid level. Clonality was calculated as 1 minus Pielou's evenness. To equalize library sizes, abundance-weighted random subsampling with replacement was performed 100 times so that 95% confidence intervals could be reported. The Morisita overlap index was used to quantify repertoire overlap, and the top 40 clones in each specimen were examined for overlap with the irAE. Sourced from immuneACCESS, this table was stored by TCRdb with only in-frame sequences that have V and J called. A share of the clones is absent; for the studies checked, an unresolved V gene accounts for under half, and the remainder has no known explanation. That table supplies the V and J calls and clone size; D and trimming were determined from the DNA. The sample table lists around 10,000 clones, about 90% of them with a count of one. In total, the top ten clones hold 1.5% of the sample.

The record originates from a study of T cells in tumors and immune-related adverse events listed by TCRdb under 2021. The treatment or condition label, read with the paper, signifies: nivolumab (PD-1 blockade) given before sampling. The DNeasy Blood and Tissue Kit was used to extract DNA from the formalin-fixed paraffin-embedded specimens. The sequence links TRBV13 to TRBJ2-3; a stretch of 9 junction bases matches TRBD2. The material was lymph node tissue, obtained from a patient treated with anti-PD-1 therapy. This receptor was obtained from a female donor with metastatic renal cell carcinoma. CDR3 region: CASSLGTSGGDTQYF. The DNA sequence is given as TGTGCCAGCAGCTTAGGGACTAGCGGTGGAGATACGCAGTATTTT.